This TCR beta chain is from a study of post-analysis software for immune sequencing data. The TCR beta cDNA libraries carried unique molecular identifiers. TCRdb re-called the PCR reads through MiXCR, storing one row per CDR3 protein. The sample has about 820,000 distinct CDR3 sequences, roughly 58% seen once; the top ten hold around 4.5%. Of note for this clonotype: Its antigen is still unknown.

Whole-study findings and limits: TRBV segments more frequent in patients than in controls numbered roughly 5 and included TRBV5-6, TRBV5-1 and TRBV20-1.

V was cut by 1 base and J by 0 bases, with 16 bases left in between. The germline V gene encodes CDR1 MNHEY and CDR2 SMNVEV (reference sequence). The CDR3 has 17 residues. What was sequenced was blood. The chain links TRBV27 to TRBJ2-7; weak D call: TRBD2 (5 bases). The sequence was collected from a girl aged 5-17 years with multiple sclerosis. The CDR3 spells CASSLFGVSPSSYEQYF. The CDR3 DNA is TGTGCCAGCAGTTTATTCGGGGTCAGCCCGAGCTCCTACGAGCAGTACTTC.